These 5 T cell receptor beta chains originate from one sample sequenced in a study of CD8 T cells in ankylosing spondylitis. No antigen has been identified for these receptors. TCRdb analysed the 5' RACE reads with MiXCR anew, one entry per CDR3 protein. This table holds 700,000 to 850,000 distinct CDR3 sequences, 10% to 15% found once. Study observations and caveats: Ankylosing spondylitis blood seemed to carry a telltale TCR beta motif made of fewer than ten highly homologous variants.

Sequenced material: blood, either unsorted or a sorted T cell fraction (not recorded which). The receptors originated from a male donor with ankylosing spondylitis.

The rearrangement uses TRBV7-2 and TRBJ1-2; possibly TRBD1 for D (6 bases). This CDR3 contains 14 residues. The germline gives CDR1 SGHTA, CDR2 FQGNSA. Deletions cut 5 bases from V and 8 bases from J, with 18 bases between. Here the CDR3 DNA reads TGTGCCAGCAGCCGACGGGTGGCAGGGGCCGGCTACACCTTC. Protein product: CASSRRVAGAGYTF.

In its sample, this clonotype was seen a few times. The V gene is TRBV5-1, the J gene TRBJ2-5, with TRBD1 matching over 11 bases. The CDR3 is made up of 16 amino acids. V lost 2 bases and J lost 2; bases outside the gene matches: 5. The V gene's germline CDR1 is SGHRS and CDR2 YFSETQ. CDR3 residues: CASSLGQGAPQETQYF. DNA for the CDR3: TGCGCCAGCAGCTTAGGACAGGGGGCACCTCAAGAGACCCAGTACTTC.

The V and J genes are TRBV20-1 and TRBJ1-5; TRBD1 is a possible D gene (5 bases). V lost 7 bases and J lost 7, with 14 bases in between. The CDR3 loop spans 12 amino acids. CDR1 is DFQATT, CDR2 SNEGSKA, per germline (reference sequence). The CDR3 is CSGLGGDQPQHF. CDR3 nucleotides: TGCAGTGGCCTGGGGGGGGACCAGCCCCAGCATTTT.

The chain joins TRBV7-2 to TRBJ2-3, with TRBD2 matching 8 bases. This CDR3 spans 15 amino acids. V gave up 3 bases and J gave up 2 bases; unmatched junction bases: 4. Germline V gene lookup returns CDR1 SGHTA and CDR2 FQGNSA. CDR3 nucleotides: TGTGCCAGCAGCTTCCGAGCGGGAGACACAGATACGCAGTATTTT. Its protein is CASSFRAGDTDTQYF.

In this sample, this clonotype turned up a few times. This chain links TRBV7-2 with TRBJ1-1, with TRBD1 matching 10 bases. Germline values: CDR1 SGHTA, CDR2 FQGNSA. Trimming removed 1 base from V and 5 bases from J; junction bases left unmatched: 4. CDR3 length equals 15 residues. The DNA of the CDR3 is TGTGCCAGCAGCTTAGGGGGACAGGGGAGGACTGAAGCTTTCTTT. Residues: CASSLGGQGRTEAFF.